This record looks at one T cell receptor (beta chain) sequence and its context. The entry originates in a study of blood T cell repertoires in COVID-19. Background on the study: Material from acute and convalescent COVID-19 was sourced from the United States, Italy and Spain.

The CDR3 contains 14 residues. The J segment lost 7 bases and the V segment lost 1 base, leaving 3 bases of the junction unmatched. Germline V gene data show CDR1 as SGHAT and CDR2 as FQNNGV. This table comes from immunoSEQ multiplex PCR, and its TCRdb copy is limited to in-frame clones, with some not included. The sample yields around 260,000 clones, 75% to 90% seen once. The J gene is TRBJ1-2, the V gene TRBV11-2; TRBD1 agrees at 10 bases. This TCR derives from a woman aged 25 to 39 who had recovered from COVID-19. The source material was PBMCs or T cells enriched from blood (not recorded which). The CDR3 region is CASSLATGGGGYTF. The CDR3 DNA follows: TGTGCCAGCAGCTTAGCGACAGGGGGCGGTGGCTACACCTTC.